Listed below are T cell receptor beta chains from one sample, sequenced in a study of beta chain features in type 1 diabetes. Libraries were prepared by immunoSEQ multiplex PCR; TCRdb keeps only in-frame clonotypes and omits some of them. The data show about 110,000 clones, roughly 43% seen once. Sequencing was performed on stem cell memory CD4+ T cells from blood. These receptors all come from a woman in her late teens or twenties in good health. Both conserved end residues are part of each CDR3. A D gene is named only where the DNA matches it firmly. Size tells how often a clone was seen (once, few, many) or the class of an expanded clone, and some rows leave it out.

j_call | clone_size | d_call | v_call | cdr3_nt | cdr3_aa
TRBJ1-2 | few | - | TRBV7-9 | TGTGCCAGCAGCTTAATGGGATGGGGCGCCGCAACTAAGGTCGGCTACACCTTC | CASSLMGWGAATKVGYTF
TRBJ2-1 | - | TRBD2 | TRBV7-3 | TGTGCCAGCAGCTCTTCGACTAGCGGGAGGTACAATGAGCAGTTCTTC | CASSSSTSGRYNEQFF
TRBJ2-1 | - | - | TRBV28 | TGTGCCAGCAGGATTCCGGGACTCGGGGGTTTGTTCTTC | CASRIPGLGGLFF
TRBJ2-1 | few | TRBD2 | TRBV2 | TGTGCCAGCAGTGCCCGACTAGCGGGAATTGGAAATGAGCAGTTCTTC | CASSARLAGIGNEQFF
TRBJ2-1 | - | TRBD2 | TRBV13 | TGTGCCAGCAGCTTAGGCTCCCTTCTAGCGGGGGATGTGAATGAGCAGTTCTTC | CASSLGSLLAGDVNEQFF
TRBJ1-1 | - | - | TRBV5-1 | TGCGCCAGCAGCTTGGCCTTGAACACTGAAGCTTTCTTT | CASSLALNTEAFF
TRBJ2-1 | - | TRBD1 | TRBV7-9 | TGTGCCAGCAGCCCCAGGCAGGGGGTCTTCGACAATGAGCAGTTCTTC | CASSPRQGVFDNEQFF
TRBJ1-1 | few | - | TRBV29-1 | TGCAGCGTTCGAAGACAGGCGAACACTGAAGCTTTCTTT | CSVRRQANTEAFF
TRBJ2-7 | - | - | TRBV20-1 | TGCAGTGCTTTTCGGGACTACGAGCAGTACTTC | CSAFRDYEQYF
TRBJ1-1 | - | TRBD1 | TRBV7-2 | TGTGCCAGCAGCTCTTGGACAGGGCCCACTGAAGCTTTCTTT | CASSSWTGPTEAFF
TRBJ1-1 | - | - | TRBV7-8 | TGTGCCAGCAGCCCACAGGTTTTCACTGAAGCTTTCTTT | CASSPQVFTEAFF
TRBJ2-1 | few | - | TRBV11-1 | TGTGCCAGCAGCATCCACAGGGAAACCTACAATGAGCAGTTCTTC | CASSIHRETYNEQFF
TRBJ1-1 | few | TRBD1 | TRBV4-1 | TGCGCCAGCAGCCAAGGGGGCCCCCAGGGACAGGGGTTATGGAACACTGAAGCTTTCTTT | CASSQGGPQGQGLWNTEAFF
TRBJ1-5 | - | TRBD1 | TRBV7-2 | TGTGCCAGCAGCACCGGACAGGACGGTCAGCCCCAGCATTTT | CASSTGQDGQPQHF
TRBJ1-5 | - | TRBD1 | TRBV27 | TGTGCCAGCAGTTGGCAGGGACAGGGGCCCCAGCATTTT | CASSWQGQGPQHF
TRBJ2-7 | - | TRBD1 | TRBV6-5 | TGTGCCAGCAAATTGATAGGGGGCAACGAGCAGTACTTC | CASKLIGGNEQYF
TRBJ2-3 | - | - | TRBV18 | TGTGCCAGCTCACGGGGGCTTACAGATACGCAGTATTTT | CASSRGLTDTQYF
TRBJ2-1 | few | TRBD2 | TRBV28 | TGTGCCAGCAGTTTCCGGCTAGCGGGAACCTACAATGAGCAGTTCTTC | CASSFRLAGTYNEQFF
TRBJ2-3 | few | TRBD2 | TRBV28 | TGTGCCAGCGGGACTAGATCAGATACGCAGTATTTT | CASGTRSDTQYF
TRBJ2-1 | - | TRBD1 | TRBV6-1 | TGTGCCAGCCACCGGGACAGTTACAATGAGCAGTTCTTC | CASHRDSYNEQFF
TRBJ2-7 | - | - | TRBV7-9 | TGTGCCAGCAGCTTAGCGGGCAGGGGCATCGGTGGCGAGCAGTACTTC | CASSLAGRGIGGEQYF
TRBJ2-2 | few | - | TRBV4-2 | TGTGCCAGCAGCTTTATGAGCGGGGAGCTGTTTTTT | CASSFMSGELFF
TRBJ2-5 | - | - | TRBV2 | TGTGCCAGCAGTGGGGACTTGGAAGAGACCCAGTACTTC | CASSGDLEETQYF
TRBJ2-2 | - | - | TRBV7-3 | TGTGCCAGCAGCTTAGCTACAGACAACACCGGGGAGCTGTTTTTT | CASSLATDNTGELFF
TRBJ2-7 | - | TRBD1 | TRBV7-6 | TGTGCCAGCAGCACCGTAGGGGGCTCGATCTACGAGCAGTACTTC | CASSTVGGSIYEQYF
TRBJ2-7 | - | TRBD2 | TRBV4-1 | TGCGCCAGCAGCCAAGCCGGGACTAGAGGATACGAGCAGTACTTC | CASSQAGTRGYEQYF
TRBJ2-3 | - | - | TRBV18 | TGTGCCAGCTCAAGCGATACTCACACAGATACGCAGTATTTT | CASSSDTHTDTQYF
TRBJ1-2 | - | TRBD1 | TRBV9 | TGTGCCAGCAGCATTTTGGGACAGGGATACGGCGGCTACACCTTC | CASSILGQGYGGYTF